A single sample is the source of the 12 T cell receptor beta chains below, sequenced in a study of Graves' ophthalmopathy and Graves' hyperthyroidism. Investigators amplified TCR beta CDR3 regions from RNA transcripts. Investigators did first-round RT-PCR with HTBI primers, then second-round multiplex PCR. One entry per CDR3 protein, called by TCRdb with MiXCR from the multiplex PCR reads. The data hold roughly 300,000 distinct CDR3 sequences, with about 17% observed a single time. Material for sequencing was peripheral blood. The receptors stem from an adult man with Graves' ophthalmopathy.

This clonotype has just a few counts. The chain carries TRBV30 and TRBJ2-5, with no clear D. The CDR3 is 13 amino acids. The germline gives CDR1 GTSNPN, CDR2 SVGIG (reference sequence). V was trimmed by 5 bases and J by 2 bases, leaving 12 bases between them. The CDR3 spells CAWARHLQETQYF. The CDR3 bases are TGTGCCTGGGCTAGACACCTGCAAGAGACCCAGTACTTC.

This clonotype was seen many times. The chain carries TRBV19 and TRBJ2-2; D remains unclear. Germline V gives CDR1 LNHDA, CDR2 SQIVND (reference sequence). V lost 1 base to trimming and J lost 7 bases, with 19 bases between them. The CDR3 runs 17 residues. The chain's CDR3 is CASSIGGPPRPGGELFF. For the CDR3, the DNA is TGTGCCAGTAGTATAGGTGGACCTCCCCGCCCCGGCGGGGAGCTGTTTTTT.

The chain combines TRBV7-2 with TRBJ2-6; D unresolved. With 2 bases removed from V and 4 bases from J, the gap between germline ends came to 3 bases. Germline-derived CDR1 and CDR2 are SGHTA and FQGNSA. CDR3 size: 13 residues. Here the CDR3 reads CASSLRGANVLTF. The CDR3 DNA follows: TGTGCCAGCAGCTTACGGGGGGCCAACGTCCTGACTTTC.

Many counts were recorded for this clonotype. The chain combines TRBV29-1 with TRBJ1-1, with D possibly TRBD1 on 6 matching bases. CDR1 SQVTM and CDR2 ANQGSEA come from the germline V gene. The ends were cut back, 5 bases at V and 11 bases at J, with 9 bases in the middle. The CDR3 is 9 amino acids. Here the CDR3 reads CSVPGVAFF. As DNA, the CDR3 is TGCAGCGTTCCAGGGGTGGCTTTCTTT.

This clonotype was counted ten times or more. This rearrangement joins TRBV27 to TRBJ1-5; TRBD1 is a possible D gene (5 bases). The CDR3 spans 15 residues. Looked up from germline, CDR1 is MNHEY and CDR2 is SMNVEV (reference sequence). V was trimmed by 7 bases and J by 7 bases, leaving 20 bases between them. The CDR3 loop reads CASNPVGRGQQPQHF. CDR3 nucleotides: TGTGCCAGCAACCCTGTCGGGAGGGGCCAGCAGCCCCAGCATTTT.

This clonotype was counted ten times or more. The V and J genes are TRBV6-1 and TRBJ2-7, with D possibly TRBD1 on 5 matching bases. Germline assignment: CDR1 MNHNS and CDR2 SASEGT. CDR3 size: 13 residues. V dropped 11 bases and J dropped 2 bases, with 16 bases sitting between them. This chain's CDR3 is CAALQENTYEQYF. In DNA form, the CDR3 reads TGTGCCGCTTTACAGGAAAATACCTACGAGCAGTACTTC.

This clonotype was seen a handful of times. CDR3 nucleotide sequence: TGCGCCAGCAGCTTGGAAGGGGGGCGACTCCCCTACGAGCAGTACTTC. Translating it yields CASSLEGGRLPYEQYF. V and J are TRBV5-1 and TRBJ2-7; D possibly matches TRBD1 or TRBD2 (6 bases each). The CDR3 has 16 residues. Trimming removed 0 bases at V and 2 bases at J, with 15 bases between. Germline CDR1 SGHRS, CDR2 YFSETQ.

The CDR3, as DNA: TGTGCCACCAGTGATTCCGGGTTGTCAGGGGCTTTCTTT. Residues: CATSDSGLSGAFF. This sequence joins TRBV24-1 and TRBJ1-1; D might be TRBD1 (5 bases). Germline CDR1 KGHDR, CDR2 SFDVKD. The CDR3 extends over 13 amino acids. Trimming removed 2 bases at V and 11 bases at J, with 14 bases between.

This clonotype was detected ten times or more. The chain joins TRBV20-1 to TRBJ1-5; D might be TRBD1 (5 bases). The CDR3 is made up of 15 amino acids. V was shortened by 2 bases and J by 4 bases, with 15 bases between the two germline ends. Germline assignment: CDR1 DFQATT and CDR2 SNEGSKA (reference sequence). The DNA of the CDR3 is TGCAGTGCTAGACCCACCAGGGCGGGAAATCAGCCCCAGCATTTT. This translates into CSARPTRAGNQPQHF.

This clonotype was detected ten times or more. V usage is TRBV6-4 and J usage is TRBJ2-2; 7 positions match TRBD1. J gave up 4 bases and V 5 bases, and 13 bases lay outside the gene matches. The V gene's germline CDR1 is MRHNA and CDR2 SNTAGT. The CDR3 runs 17 residues. The CDR3 reads CASSRQGTGPTTGELFF. In nucleotides, the CDR3 is TGTGCCAGCAGTAGACAGGGTACAGGTCCCACCACCGGGGAGCTGTTTTTT.

As for this clonotype: An end of the junction differs from the germline gene, which may be a read error. J is TRBJ1-5 and V is TRBV6-1; D gene ambiguous. This CDR3 is built from 16 residues. Germline V lookup: CDR1 MNHNS, CDR2 SASEGT. CDR3 sequence (DNA): TGTGCCAGCAACCCTGCCCTAGTCCTTAGCAATCAGCCCCAGCTTTTT. Translated: CASNPALVLSNQPQLF.

This clonotype was detected many times. The chain joins TRBV20-1 to TRBJ1-5; no clear D gene. Germline V lookup: CDR1 DFQATT, CDR2 SNEGSKA (reference sequence). V lost 4 bases and J 4 bases, leaving 8 bases between the germline ends. The CDR3 covers 12 residues. The CDR3 loop is CSATSANQPQHF. The CDR3 region has the DNA TGCAGTGCTACGTCGGCGAATCAGCCCCAGCATTTT.